The 18 T cell receptor beta chains reported below all come from one sample, sequenced in a study of STAT5B mutations in CD4+ large granular lymphocyte leukemia. Clones were read by immunoSEQ multiplex PCR, and TCRdb kept only the in-frame ones, dropping some. Of about 19,000 clones listed, roughly 83% are singletons. The specimen sequenced was CD4+ T cells from blood buffy coats. Source of these receptors: a human donor in good health.

As for this clone: Other DNA sequences in the sample encode the same CDR3. The chain couples TRBV30 to TRBJ2-7, with D unclear. Germline V lookup: CDR1 GTSNPN, CDR2 SVGIG (reference sequence). The V end lost 1 base, the J end lost 1 base, and 2 bases lay between the germline ends. The length of the CDR3 is 11 residues. The CDR3 region is CAWSESYEQYF. The CDR3 DNA reads as TGTGCCTGGAGTGAGTCCTACGAGCAGTACTTC.

This clone turned up a few times. The CDR3 region is CAWSSPGHYSGNTIYF. In nucleotides, the CDR3 is TGTGCCTGGAGTTCCCCCGGACACTACTCTGGAAACACCATATATTTT. This chain uses TRBV30 with TRBJ1-3, with D possibly being TRBD1 (5 bases). The CDR3 has 16 amino acids. Trimming took 2 bases from V and 0 from J, leaving 14 bases between them. CDR1 and CDR2 from the germline V gene are GTSNPN and SVGIG (reference sequence).

The chain carries TRBV18 and TRBJ2-1; 8 bases fit TRBD2. This CDR3 has 17 residues. Trimming took 3 bases from V and 0 from J; bases not matched to a gene: 7. The germline V gene has CDR1 KGHSH and CDR2 LQKENI. CDR3 sequence reads: CASSPPLAGSSYNEQFF. The CDR3 nucleotides are TGTGCCAGCTCACCTCCCTTAGCGGGAAGCTCCTACAATGAGCAGTTCTTC.

J is TRBJ1-2 and V is TRBV11-2; a possible D gene is TRBD1 (6 bases). The germline V gene encodes CDR1 SGHAT and CDR2 FQNNGV. V lost 5 bases to trimming and J lost 1 base, with 8 bases between them. This CDR3 contains 13 residues. Here the CDR3 reads CASSPQGNYGYTF. CDR3 DNA: TGTGCCAGCAGCCCACAGGGTAACTATGGCTACACCTTC.

V and J are TRBV30 and TRBJ2-5; D remains unclear. This CDR3 is built from 12 residues. V was clipped by 3 bases and J by 5 bases, with 10 bases between them. The germline V gene has CDR1 GTSNPN and CDR2 SVGIG (reference sequence). The CDR3 DNA reads as TGTGCCTGGAGAAGGACCGGGGAGACCCAGTACTTC. Amino acids: CAWRRTGETQYF. The complete variable domain, with remaining parts taken from reference TRBV30 and TRBJ2-5, reads SQTIHQWPATLVQPVGSPLSLECTVEGTSNPNLYWYRQAAGRGLQLLFYSVGIGQISSEVPQNLSASRPQDRQFILSSKKLLLSDSGFYLCAWRRTGETQYFGPGTRLLVL.

For the CDR3, the DNA is TGTGCCAGCAGCCTCGGGACAGACAATCAGCCCCAGCATTTT. It yields the protein CASSLGTDNQPQHF. J is TRBJ1-5 and V is TRBV2, with 7 bases lining up with TRBD1. J lost 3 bases, V lost 6 bases, and 5 bases had no gene match. This CDR3 has 14 residues. CDR1 SNHLY and CDR2 FYNNEI come from the germline V gene.

The chain uses TRBV4-1 and TRBJ2-5, with TRBD1 matching over 10 bases. With V trimmed by 1 base and J by 2 bases, 7 bases remained unmatched. The CDR3 spans 17 residues. Per germline, CDR1 MGHRA and CDR2 YSYEKL. CDR3 region: CASSQGQGASWQETQYF. CDR3 sequence (DNA): TGCGCCAGCAGCCAAGGACAGGGGGCAAGTTGGCAAGAGACCCAGTACTTC.

The chain has TRBV13 and TRBJ1-1; D unclear. This CDR3 is 11 amino acids long. Trimming left V 3 bases short and J 6 bases short, with 5 bases between. Germline V gene lookup returns CDR1 PRHDT and CDR2 FYEKMQ (reference sequence). The CDR3 sequence: CASSLRSEAFF. The DNA of the CDR3 is TGTGCCAGCAGCTTGAGGTCTGAAGCTTTCTTT. Full variable domain (remainder filled in from reference TRBV13 and TRBJ1-1): AAGVIQSPRHLIKEKRETATLKCYPIPRHDTVYWYQQGPGQDPQFLISFYEKMQSDKGSIPDRFSAQQFSDYHSELNMSSLELGDSALYFCASSLRSEAFFGQGTRLTVV.

This chain links TRBV5-5 with TRBJ1-1; D gene uncertain. This CDR3 is built from 17 residues. V lost 4 bases and J lost 0, with 19 bases in between. CDR1 and CDR2 from the germline V gene are SGHKS and YYEKEE (reference sequence). CDR3 amino acids: CASSKGPLVGMNTEAFF. The CDR3 DNA is TGTGCCAGCAGCAAAGGGCCTCTGGTAGGGATGAACACTGAAGCTTTCTTT.

This chain uses TRBV13 with TRBJ1-2; TRBD1 aligns across 8 bases. The ends lost 2 bases at V and 4 bases at J; junction bases unmatched: 3. From germline, CDR1 is PRHDT and CDR2 FYEKMQ (reference sequence). CDR3 length: 14 residues. CDR3 DNA sequence: TGTGCCAGCAGCTTACAAGACAGGGGCTATGGCTACACCTTC. It translates to CASSLQDRGYGYTF.

The chain carries TRBV29-1 and TRBJ1-5; TRBD1 matches at 11 bases. The CDR3 extends over 13 amino acids. Germline trimming cut 6 bases from V and 5 bases from J; bases unmatched to any gene: 3. Germline values: CDR1 SQVTM, CDR2 ANQGSEA. In DNA form, the CDR3 reads TGCAGCGTGGGGACAGGGGGATATCAGCCCCAGCATTTT. It is translated as CSVGTGGYQPQHF.

This clone was recorded a few times. The DNA for the CDR3 is TGTGCCAGCAGCCAAGATAGAACGAACACTGAAGCTTTCTTT. Residues: CASSQDRTNTEAFF. The chain carries TRBV4-2 and TRBJ1-1; D remains unclear. Germline CDR1 is LGHNA and CDR2 is YNFKEQ. The V end was cut by 0 bases, the J end by 1 base, with 6 bases between. The CDR3 covers 14 residues.

To note about this clone: One end of the junction does not line up with germline, which may come from a read error. This sequence joins TRBV7-2 and TRBJ1-1; 8 nucleotides line up with TRBD1. Germline loops: CDR1 SGHTA, CDR2 FQGNSA. The CDR3 is made up of 13 amino acids. CDR3 bases: TGTGCCAGCAGCGTAGCGGGACAGGCGGAACCTTTCTTT. Translated: CASSVAGQAEPFF.

This clone occurred once. J is TRBJ2-3 and V is TRBV11-2; no firm D call. CDR1 is SGHAT, CDR2 FQNNGV, per germline. V was cut by 4 bases and J by 8 bases, with 7 bases left in between. The CDR3 runs 11 residues. The CDR3 loop is CASSSGRTQYF. For the CDR3, the DNA is TGTGCCAGCAGCTCCGGCCGTACGCAGTATTTT.

The genes are TRBV11-2 and TRBJ1-1; tentative D call: TRBD1 (6 bases). The germline V gene encodes CDR1 SGHAT and CDR2 FQNNGV. V lost 8 bases to trimming and J lost 6 bases, with 16 bases between them. The CDR3 covers 13 residues. The CDR3 region has the DNA TGTGCCAGCCAAACGGGGGGGGGCGCTGAAGCTTTCTTT. Protein sequence: CASQTGGGAEAFF.

The gene calls are TRBV9 and TRBJ2-7, with 10 positions matching TRBD2. CDR1 SGDLS and CDR2 YYNGEE come from the germline V gene. The CDR3 runs 16 residues. The trim removed 0 bases at V and 4 bases at J, leaving 7 bases unmatched. The CDR3: CASSVAEASGRYEQYF. For the CDR3, the DNA is TGTGCCAGCAGCGTAGCTGAGGCTAGCGGGAGATACGAGCAGTACTTC.

V usage is TRBV7-2 and J usage is TRBJ2-1, with 10 bases that match TRBD2. The CDR3 extends over 15 amino acids. CDR1 is SGHTA and CDR2 is FQGNSA in the germline V gene. Losses at the gene ends were 5 bases for V and 4 bases for J; bases not matched to a gene: 5. The CDR3 loop reads CASSKPGLAYNEQFF. Written as DNA, the CDR3 is TGTGCCAGCAGCAAGCCGGGACTAGCGTACAATGAGCAGTTCTTC.

This clone came up a few times. This chain uses TRBV5-1 with TRBJ2-7; D gene ambiguous. The germline CDR1 and CDR2 sequences are SGHRS and YFSETQ. With 5 bases removed from V and 5 bases from J, the gap between germline ends came to 17 bases. The CDR3 has 14 residues. The CDR3 DNA is TGCGCCAGCAGAGTACTACCTACCCTCGACGAGCAGTACTTC. It yields the protein CASRVLPTLDEQYF.